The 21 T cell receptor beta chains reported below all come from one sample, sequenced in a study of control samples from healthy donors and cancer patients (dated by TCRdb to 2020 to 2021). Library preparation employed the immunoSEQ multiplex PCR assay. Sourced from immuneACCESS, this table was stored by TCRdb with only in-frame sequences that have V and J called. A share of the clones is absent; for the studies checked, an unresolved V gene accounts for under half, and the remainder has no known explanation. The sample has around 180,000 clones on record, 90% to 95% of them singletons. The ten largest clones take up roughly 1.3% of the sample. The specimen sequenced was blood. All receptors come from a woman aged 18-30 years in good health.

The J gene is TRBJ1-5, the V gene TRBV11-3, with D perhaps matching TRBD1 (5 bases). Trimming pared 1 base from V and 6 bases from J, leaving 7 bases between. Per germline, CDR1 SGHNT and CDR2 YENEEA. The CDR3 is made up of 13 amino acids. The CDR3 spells CASSLVGGQPQHF. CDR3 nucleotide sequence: TGTGCCAGCAGCTTAGTGGGGGGTCAGCCCCAGCATTTT.

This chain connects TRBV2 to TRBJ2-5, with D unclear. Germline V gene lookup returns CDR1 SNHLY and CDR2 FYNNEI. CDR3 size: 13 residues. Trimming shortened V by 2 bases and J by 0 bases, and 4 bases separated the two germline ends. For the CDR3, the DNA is TGTGCCAGCAGTGAAATCTACCAAGAGACCCAGTACTTC. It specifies CASSEIYQETQYF.

This CDR3 is CSASSGNTEAFF. Written as DNA, the CDR3 is TGCAGTGCTAGTTCAGGGAACACTGAAGCTTTCTTT. This chain links TRBV20-1 with TRBJ1-1; D not resolved. CDR1 is DFQATT and CDR2 is SNEGSKA in the germline V gene (reference sequence). The CDR3 totals 12 residues. V was shortened by 3 bases and J by 1 base, with 6 bases between the two germline ends.

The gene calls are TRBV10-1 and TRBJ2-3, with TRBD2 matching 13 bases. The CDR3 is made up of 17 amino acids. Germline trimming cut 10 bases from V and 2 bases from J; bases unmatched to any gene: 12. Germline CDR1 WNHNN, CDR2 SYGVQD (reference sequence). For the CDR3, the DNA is TGCGCCACCGGACCGGGACTAGCGGGGCCCCCCACAGATACGCAGTATTTT. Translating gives CATGPGLAGPPTDTQYF.

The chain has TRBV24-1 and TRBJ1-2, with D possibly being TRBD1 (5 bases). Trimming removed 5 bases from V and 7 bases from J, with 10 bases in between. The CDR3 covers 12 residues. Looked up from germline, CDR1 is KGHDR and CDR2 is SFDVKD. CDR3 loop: CATSGGGSGYTF. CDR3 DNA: TGTGCCACCAGTGGGGGGGGAAGTGGCTACACCTTC.

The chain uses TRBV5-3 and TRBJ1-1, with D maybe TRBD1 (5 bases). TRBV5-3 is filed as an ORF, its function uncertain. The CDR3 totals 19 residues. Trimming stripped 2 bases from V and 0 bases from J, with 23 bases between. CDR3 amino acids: CARSFSWGKGYPMNTEAFF. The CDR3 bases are TGTGCCAGAAGCTTTTCTTGGGGCAAAGGTTATCCCATGAACACTGAAGCTTTCTTT.

CDR3 amino acids: CATSRDGGGQPQHF. CDR3 DNA sequence: TGTGCCACCAGCAGAGATGGTGGGGGTCAGCCCCAGCATTTT. The chain has TRBV15 and TRBJ1-5; TRBD1 is a possible D gene (5 bases). Deletions cut 0 bases from V and 6 bases from J, with 9 bases between. This CDR3 is 14 amino acids long. The germline gives CDR1 LNHNV, CDR2 YYDKDF (reference sequence). Using reference TRBV15 and TRBJ1-5 for the parts outside the CDR3, the full variable domain is DAMVIQNPRYQVTQFGKPVTLSCSQTLNHNVMYWYQQKSSQAPKLLFHYYDKDFNNEADTPDNFQSRRPNTSFCFLDIRSPGLGDTAMYLCATSRDGGGQPQHFGDGTRLSIL.

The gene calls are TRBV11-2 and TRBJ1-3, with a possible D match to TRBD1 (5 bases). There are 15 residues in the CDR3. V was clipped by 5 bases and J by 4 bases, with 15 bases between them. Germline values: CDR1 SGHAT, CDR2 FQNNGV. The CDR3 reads CASSLWGSEGNTIYF. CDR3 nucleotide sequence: TGTGCCAGCAGCCTATGGGGGTCCGAAGGAAACACCATATATTTT.

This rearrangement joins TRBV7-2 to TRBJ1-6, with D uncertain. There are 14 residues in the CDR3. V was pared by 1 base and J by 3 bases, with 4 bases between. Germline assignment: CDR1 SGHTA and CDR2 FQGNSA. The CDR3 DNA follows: TGTGCCAGCAGCTTAGGACTCTATAATTCACCCCTCCACTTT. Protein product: CASSLGLYNSPLHF.

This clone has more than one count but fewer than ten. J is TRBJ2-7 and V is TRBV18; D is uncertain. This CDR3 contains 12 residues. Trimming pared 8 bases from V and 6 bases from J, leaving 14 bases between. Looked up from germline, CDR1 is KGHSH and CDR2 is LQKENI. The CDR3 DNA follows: TGTGCCAGCACCCAAGCTAACAGCGAGCAGTACTTC. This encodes CASTQANSEQYF.

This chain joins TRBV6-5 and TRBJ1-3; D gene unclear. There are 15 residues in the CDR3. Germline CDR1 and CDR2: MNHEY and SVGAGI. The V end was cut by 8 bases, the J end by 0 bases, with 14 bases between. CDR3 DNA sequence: TGTGCCAGCTCAGCGGTGGCCTACTCTGGAAACACCATATATTTT. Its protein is CASSAVAYSGNTIYF.

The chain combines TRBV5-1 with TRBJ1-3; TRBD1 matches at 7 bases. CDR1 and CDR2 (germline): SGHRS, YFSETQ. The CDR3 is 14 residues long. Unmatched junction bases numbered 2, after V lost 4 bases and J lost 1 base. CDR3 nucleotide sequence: TGCGCCAGCAGCCAGGGGGGGTCTGGAAACACCATATATTTT. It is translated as CASSQGGSGNTIYF. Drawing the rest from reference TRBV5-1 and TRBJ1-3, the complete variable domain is KAGVTQTPRYLIKTRGQQVTLSCSPISGHRSVSWYQQTPGQGLQFLFEYFSETQRNKGNFPGRFSGRQFSNSRSEMNVSTLELGDSALYLCASSQGGSGNTIYFGEGSWLTVV.

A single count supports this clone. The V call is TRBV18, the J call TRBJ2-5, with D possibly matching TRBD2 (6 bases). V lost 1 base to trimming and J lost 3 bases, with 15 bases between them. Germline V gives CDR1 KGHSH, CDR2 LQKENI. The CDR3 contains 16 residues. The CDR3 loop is CASSPRVGGRKETQYF. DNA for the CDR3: TGTGCCAGCTCACCACGTGTGGGAGGACGGAAAGAGACCCAGTACTTC.

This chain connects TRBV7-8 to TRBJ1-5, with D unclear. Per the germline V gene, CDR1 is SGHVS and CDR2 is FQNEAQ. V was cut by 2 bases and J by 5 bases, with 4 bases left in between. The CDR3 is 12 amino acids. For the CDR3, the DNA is TGTGCCAGCAGCTTAACGGATCAGCCCCAGCATTTT. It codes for CASSLTDQPQHF.

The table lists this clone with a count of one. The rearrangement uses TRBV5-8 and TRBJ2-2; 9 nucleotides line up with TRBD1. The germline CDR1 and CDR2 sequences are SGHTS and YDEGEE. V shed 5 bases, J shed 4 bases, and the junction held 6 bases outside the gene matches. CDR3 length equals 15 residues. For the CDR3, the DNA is TGTGCCAGCAGTCGGACAGGGGTGATCACCGGGGAGCTGTTTTTT. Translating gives CASSRTGVITGELFF. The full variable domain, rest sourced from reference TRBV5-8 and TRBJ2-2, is EAGVTQSPTHLIKTRGQQATLRCSPISGHTSVYWYQQALGLGLQFLLWYDEGEERNRGNFPPRFSGRQFPNYSSELNVNALELEDSALYLCASSRTGVITGELFFGEGSRLTVL.

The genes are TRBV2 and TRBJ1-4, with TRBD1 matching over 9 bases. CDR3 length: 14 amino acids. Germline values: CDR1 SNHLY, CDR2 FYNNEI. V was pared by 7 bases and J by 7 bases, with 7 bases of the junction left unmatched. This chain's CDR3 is CASNGDRAGEKLFF. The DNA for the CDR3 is TGTGCCAGCAACGGGGACAGGGCAGGTGAAAAACTGTTTTTT.

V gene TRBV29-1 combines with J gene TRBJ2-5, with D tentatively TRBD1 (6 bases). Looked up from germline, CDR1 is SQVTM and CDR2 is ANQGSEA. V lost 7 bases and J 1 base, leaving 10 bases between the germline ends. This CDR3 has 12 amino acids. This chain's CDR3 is CSARQVQETQYF. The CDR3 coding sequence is TGCAGCGCCCGACAGGTCCAAGAGACCCAGTACTTC.

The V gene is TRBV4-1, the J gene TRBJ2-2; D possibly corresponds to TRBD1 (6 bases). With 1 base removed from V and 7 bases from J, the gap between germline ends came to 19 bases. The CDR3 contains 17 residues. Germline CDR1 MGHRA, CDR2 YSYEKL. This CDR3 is CASSQGPGHQRGGELFF. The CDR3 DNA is TGCGCCAGCAGCCAAGGACCGGGACACCAACGGGGCGGGGAGCTGTTTTTT.

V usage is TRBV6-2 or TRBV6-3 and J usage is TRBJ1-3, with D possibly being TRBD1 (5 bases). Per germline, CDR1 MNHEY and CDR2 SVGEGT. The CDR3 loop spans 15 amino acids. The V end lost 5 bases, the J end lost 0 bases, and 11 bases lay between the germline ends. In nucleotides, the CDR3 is TGTGCCAGCAGTCGACAGTCGAGCTCTGGAAACACCATATATTTT. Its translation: CASSRQSSSGNTIYF.

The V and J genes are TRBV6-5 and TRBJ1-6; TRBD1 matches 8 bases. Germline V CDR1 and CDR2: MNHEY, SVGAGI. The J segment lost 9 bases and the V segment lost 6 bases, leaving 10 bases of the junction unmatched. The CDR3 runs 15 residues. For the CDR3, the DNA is TGTGCCAGCAGCCGAGTTGGACAGGGAGGTTCACCCCTCCACTTT. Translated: CASSRVGQGGSPLHF.

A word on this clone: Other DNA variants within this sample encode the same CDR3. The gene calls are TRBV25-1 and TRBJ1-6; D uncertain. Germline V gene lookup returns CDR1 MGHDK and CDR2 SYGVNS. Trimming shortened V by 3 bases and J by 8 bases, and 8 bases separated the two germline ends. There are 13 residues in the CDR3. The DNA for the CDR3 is TGTGCCAGCAGTGAGGGTGGGCATTCACCCCTCCACTTT. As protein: CASSEGGHSPLHF.